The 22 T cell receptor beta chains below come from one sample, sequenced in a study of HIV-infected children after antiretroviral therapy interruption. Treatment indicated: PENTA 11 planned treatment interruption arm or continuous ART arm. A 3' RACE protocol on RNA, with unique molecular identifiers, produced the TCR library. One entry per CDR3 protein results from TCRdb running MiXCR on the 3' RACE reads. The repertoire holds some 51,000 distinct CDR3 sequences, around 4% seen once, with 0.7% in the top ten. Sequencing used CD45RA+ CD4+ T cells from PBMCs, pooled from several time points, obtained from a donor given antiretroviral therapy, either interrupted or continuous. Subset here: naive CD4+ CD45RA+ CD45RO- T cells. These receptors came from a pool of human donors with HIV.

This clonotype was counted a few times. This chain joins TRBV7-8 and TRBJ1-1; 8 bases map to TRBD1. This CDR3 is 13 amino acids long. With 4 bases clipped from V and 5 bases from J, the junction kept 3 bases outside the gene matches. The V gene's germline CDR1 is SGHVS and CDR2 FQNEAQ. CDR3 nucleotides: TGTGCCAGCAGCTCGACAGGGGAAACTGAAGCTTTCTTT. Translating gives CASSSTGETEAFF.

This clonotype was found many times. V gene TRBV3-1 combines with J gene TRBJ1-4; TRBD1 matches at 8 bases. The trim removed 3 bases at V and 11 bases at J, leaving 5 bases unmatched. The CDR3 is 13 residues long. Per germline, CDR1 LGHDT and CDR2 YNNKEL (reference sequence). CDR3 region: CASSQGQGAKLFF. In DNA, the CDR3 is TGTGCCAGCAGCCAGGGCCAGGGGGCCAAACTGTTTTTT.

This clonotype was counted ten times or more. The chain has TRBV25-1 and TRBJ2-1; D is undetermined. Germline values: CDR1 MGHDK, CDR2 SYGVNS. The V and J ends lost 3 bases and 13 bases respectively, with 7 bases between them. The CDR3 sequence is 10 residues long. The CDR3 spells CASSDRQQFF. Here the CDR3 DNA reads TGTGCCAGCAGTGACAGGCAACAGTTCTTC.

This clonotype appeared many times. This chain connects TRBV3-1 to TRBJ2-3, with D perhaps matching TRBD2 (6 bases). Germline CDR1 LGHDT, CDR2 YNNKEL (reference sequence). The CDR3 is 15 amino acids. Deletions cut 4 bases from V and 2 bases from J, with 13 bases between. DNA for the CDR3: TGTGCCAGCAGCCTCCGGGACTCAAACACAGATACGCAGTATTTT. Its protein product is CASSLRDSNTDTQYF.

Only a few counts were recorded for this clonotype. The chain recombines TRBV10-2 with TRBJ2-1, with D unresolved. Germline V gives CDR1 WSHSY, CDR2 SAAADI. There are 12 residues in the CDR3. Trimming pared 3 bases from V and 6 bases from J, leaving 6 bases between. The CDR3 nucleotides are TGCGCCAGCAGTGATCTTTCCAATGAGCAGTTCTTC. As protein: CASSDLSNEQFF.

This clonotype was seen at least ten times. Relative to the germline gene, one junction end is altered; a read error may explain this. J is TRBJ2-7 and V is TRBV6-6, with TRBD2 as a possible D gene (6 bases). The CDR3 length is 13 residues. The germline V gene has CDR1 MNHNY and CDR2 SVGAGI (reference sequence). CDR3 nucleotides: TGTGCCAGCAGGGAGGGGACCTCCTACGACCAGTACTTC. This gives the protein CASREGTSYDQYF.

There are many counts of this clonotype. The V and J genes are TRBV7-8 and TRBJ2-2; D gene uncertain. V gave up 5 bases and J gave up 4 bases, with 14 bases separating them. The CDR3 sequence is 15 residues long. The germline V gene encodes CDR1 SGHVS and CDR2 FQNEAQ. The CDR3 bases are TGTGCCAGCAGCCTGGTGTATGTGGCCACCGGGGAGCTGTTTTTT. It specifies CASSLVYVATGELFF.

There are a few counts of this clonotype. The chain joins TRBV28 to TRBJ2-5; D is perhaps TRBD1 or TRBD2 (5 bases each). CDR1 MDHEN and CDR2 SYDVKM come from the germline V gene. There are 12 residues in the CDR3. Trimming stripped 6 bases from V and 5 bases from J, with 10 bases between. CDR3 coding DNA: TGTGCCAGCAGGGGGACGGGGGAGACCCAGTACTTC. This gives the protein CASRGTGETQYF.

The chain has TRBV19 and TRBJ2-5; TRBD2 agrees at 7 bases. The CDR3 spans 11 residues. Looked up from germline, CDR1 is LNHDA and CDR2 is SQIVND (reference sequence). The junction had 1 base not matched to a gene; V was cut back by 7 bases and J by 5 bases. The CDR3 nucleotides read TGTGCCAGTACCGGGGGGGAGACCCAGTACTTC. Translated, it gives CASTGGETQYF.

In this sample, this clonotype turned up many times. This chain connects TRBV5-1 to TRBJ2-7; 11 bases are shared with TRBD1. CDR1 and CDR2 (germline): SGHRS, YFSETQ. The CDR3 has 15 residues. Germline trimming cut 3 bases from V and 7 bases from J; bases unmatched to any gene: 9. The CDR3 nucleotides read TGCGCCAGCAGCTCGTCCGGACAGGGGGCGGGAGAGCAGTACTTC. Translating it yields CASSSSGQGAGEQYF.

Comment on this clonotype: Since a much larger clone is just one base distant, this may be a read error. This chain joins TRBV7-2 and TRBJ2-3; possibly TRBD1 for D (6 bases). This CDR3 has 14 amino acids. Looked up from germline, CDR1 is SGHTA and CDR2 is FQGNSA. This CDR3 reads CGSSPGDPTDTQYF. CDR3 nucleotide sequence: TGTGGCAGCAGCCCAGGGGACCCCACAGATACGCAGTATTTT. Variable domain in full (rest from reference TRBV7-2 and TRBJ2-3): GAGVSQSPSNKVTEKGKDVELRCDPISGHTALYWYRQSLGQGLEFLIYFQGNSAPDKSGLPSDRFSAERTGGSVSTLTIQRTQQEDSAVYLCGSSPGDPTDTQYFGPGTRLTVL.

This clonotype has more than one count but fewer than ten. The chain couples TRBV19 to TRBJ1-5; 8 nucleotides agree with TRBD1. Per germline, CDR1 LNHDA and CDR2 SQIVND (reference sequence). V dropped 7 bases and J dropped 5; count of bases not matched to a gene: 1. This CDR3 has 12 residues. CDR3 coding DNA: TGTGCCAGTAAGACAGGGGATCAGCCCCAGCATTTT. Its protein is CASKTGDQPQHF. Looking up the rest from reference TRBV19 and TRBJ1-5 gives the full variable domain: DGGITQSPKYLFRKEGQNVTLSCEQNLNHDAMYWYRQDPGQGLRLIYYSQIVNDFQKGDIAEGYSVSREKKESFPLTVTSAQKNPTAFYLCASKTGDQPQHFGDGTRLSIL.

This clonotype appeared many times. CDR3 region: CSVAGLRTGEQFF. CDR3 bases: TGCAGCGTTGCGGGACTCCGGACGGGTGAGCAGTTCTTC. This chain links TRBV29-1 with TRBJ2-1, with a possible D match to TRBD2 (6 bases). V was clipped by 4 bases and J by 9 bases, with 16 bases between them. The CDR3 length is 13 residues. The V gene's germline CDR1 is SQVTM and CDR2 ANQGSEA.

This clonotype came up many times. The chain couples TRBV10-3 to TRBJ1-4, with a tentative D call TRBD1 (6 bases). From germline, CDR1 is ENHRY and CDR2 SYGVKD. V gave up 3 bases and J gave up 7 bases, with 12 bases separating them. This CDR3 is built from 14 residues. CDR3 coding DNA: TGTGCCATCAGTGAAAGGGGGTTTGGTGAAAAACTGTTTTTT. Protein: CAISERGFGEKLFF.

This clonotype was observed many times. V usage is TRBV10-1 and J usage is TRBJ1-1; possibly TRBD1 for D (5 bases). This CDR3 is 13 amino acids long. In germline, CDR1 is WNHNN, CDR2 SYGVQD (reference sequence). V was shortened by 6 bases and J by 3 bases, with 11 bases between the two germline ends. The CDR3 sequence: CASRLRGDTEAFF. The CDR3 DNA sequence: TGCGCCAGCAGACTGAGAGGGGACACTGAAGCTTTCTTT.

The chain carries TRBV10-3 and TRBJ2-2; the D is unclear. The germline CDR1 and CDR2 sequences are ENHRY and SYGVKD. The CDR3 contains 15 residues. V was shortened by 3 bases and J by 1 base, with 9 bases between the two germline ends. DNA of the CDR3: TGTGCCATCAGTGATATGTCGGGGAACACCGGGGAGCTGTTTTTT. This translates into CAISDMSGNTGELFF.

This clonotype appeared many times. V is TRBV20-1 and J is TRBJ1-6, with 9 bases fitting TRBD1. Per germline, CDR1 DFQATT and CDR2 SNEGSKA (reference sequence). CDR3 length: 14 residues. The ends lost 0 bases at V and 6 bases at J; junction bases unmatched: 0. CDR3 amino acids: CSAREDRGNSPLHF. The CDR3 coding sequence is TGCAGTGCTAGAGAGGACAGGGGTAATTCACCCCTCCACTTT.

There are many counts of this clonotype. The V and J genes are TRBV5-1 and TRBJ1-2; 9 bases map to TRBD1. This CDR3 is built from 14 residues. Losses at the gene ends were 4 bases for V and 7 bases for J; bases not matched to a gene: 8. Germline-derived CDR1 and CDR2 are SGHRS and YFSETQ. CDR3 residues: CASSTQGADPGYTF. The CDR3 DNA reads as TGCGCCAGCAGCACACAGGGGGCCGACCCTGGCTACACCTTC.

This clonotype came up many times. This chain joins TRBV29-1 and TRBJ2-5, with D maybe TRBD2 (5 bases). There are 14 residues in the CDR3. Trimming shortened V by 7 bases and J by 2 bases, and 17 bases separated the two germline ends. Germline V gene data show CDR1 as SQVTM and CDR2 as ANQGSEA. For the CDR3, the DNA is TGCAGCGCCCGAGGGCGCAGTCAACAAGAGACCCAGTACTTC. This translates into CSARGRSQQETQYF.

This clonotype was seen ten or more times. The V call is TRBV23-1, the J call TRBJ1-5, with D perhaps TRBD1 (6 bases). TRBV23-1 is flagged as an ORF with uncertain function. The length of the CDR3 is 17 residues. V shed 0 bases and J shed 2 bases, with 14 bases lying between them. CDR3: CASSQSFRGRGNQPQHF. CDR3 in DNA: TGCGCCAGCAGTCAATCGTTTAGGGGGAGAGGCAATCAGCCCCAGCATTTT.

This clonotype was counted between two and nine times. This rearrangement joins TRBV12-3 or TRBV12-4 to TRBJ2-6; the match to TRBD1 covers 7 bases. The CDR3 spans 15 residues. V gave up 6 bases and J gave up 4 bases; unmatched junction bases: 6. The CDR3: CASRGDSTGANVLTF. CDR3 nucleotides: TGTGCCAGCAGAGGGGACAGTACCGGGGCCAACGTCCTGACTTTC.

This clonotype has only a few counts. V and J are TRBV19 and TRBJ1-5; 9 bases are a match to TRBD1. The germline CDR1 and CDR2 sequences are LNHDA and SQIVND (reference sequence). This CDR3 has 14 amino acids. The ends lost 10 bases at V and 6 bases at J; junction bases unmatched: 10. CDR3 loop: CATQPGQGTQPQHF. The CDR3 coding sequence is TGTGCCACCCAACCGGGACAGGGCACTCAGCCCCAGCATTTT.